These 18 T cell receptor beta chains came from one sample sequenced in a study of cytomegalovirus exposure and HLA in healthy donors. Clones were sequenced by immunoSEQ multiplex PCR, and TCRdb holds only the in-frame ones, with some missing. The table includes approximately 300,000 clones, 86% detected once. Sequences were obtained from PBMCs. Source of these receptors: a woman aged 18-29 years in good health and CMV-seronegative.

This clone was recorded a few times. The J gene is TRBJ1-5, the V gene TRBV4-1; possibly TRBD1 for D (6 bases). CDR1 and CDR2 from the germline V gene are MGHRA and YSYEKL. Between the trimmed V and J ends, which lost 1 base and 3 bases, there was a span of 10 bases. CDR3 size: 15 residues. The CDR3 here is CASSQGRQVNQPQHF. The CDR3 coding sequence is TGCGCCAGCAGCCAAGGACGACAGGTCAATCAGCCCCAGCATTTT.

The chain recombines TRBV7-2 with TRBJ2-7; 9 bases match TRBD1. CDR1 is SGHTA, CDR2 FQGNSA, per germline. The J segment lost 5 bases and the V segment lost 0 bases, leaving 5 bases of the junction unmatched. This CDR3 has 15 residues. The CDR3, as DNA: TGTGCCAGCAGCTTAGCGGAACAGGGGGCGGACGAGCAGTACTTC. This encodes CASSLAEQGADEQYF. The full variable domain, completed using reference TRBV7-2 and TRBJ2-7, is GAGVSQSPSNKVTEKGKDVELRCDPISGHTALYWYRQSLGQGLEFLIYFQGNSAPDKSGLPSDRFSAERTGGSVSTLTIQRTQQEDSAVYLCASSLAEQGADEQYFGPGTRLTVT.

This chain joins TRBV28 and TRBJ1-2; D ambiguous. The CDR3 is made up of 14 amino acids. Germline CDR1 is MDHEN and CDR2 is SYDVKM. V was clipped by 1 base and J by 4 bases, with 10 bases between them. The CDR3 region is CASSLFGGGYGYTF. CDR3 nucleotide sequence: TGTGCCAGCAGTTTATTCGGCGGAGGCTATGGCTACACCTTC.

The chain recombines TRBV19 with TRBJ2-6; the match to TRBD1 covers 9 bases. V lost 6 bases, J lost 2 bases, and 2 bases stayed unmatched. CDR3 length: 15 amino acids. Germline assignment: CDR1 LNHDA and CDR2 SQIVND (reference sequence). The CDR3: CASRQGAAGANVLTF. CDR3 DNA sequence: TGTGCCAGTAGACAGGGGGCGGCTGGGGCCAACGTCCTGACTTTC.

The chain employs TRBV6-6 and TRBJ2-2, with D possibly matching TRBD2 (6 bases). V was clipped by 4 bases and J by 3 bases, with 15 bases between them. The length of the CDR3 is 16 residues. The germline gives CDR1 MNHNY, CDR2 SVGAGI (reference sequence). The CDR3 DNA follows: TGTGCCAGCAGTTCCCCCGGGCGGGGAGACACCGGGGAGCTGTTTTTT. As protein: CASSSPGRGDTGELFF.

The rearrangement uses TRBV28 and TRBJ1-2; 8 bases line up with TRBD1. The CDR3 runs 16 residues. The V and J ends lost 4 bases and 5 bases, in that order; junction bases with no gene match: 12. Germline V gene data show CDR1 as MDHEN and CDR2 as SYDVKM. DNA for the CDR3: TGTGCCAGCAGTTCCCCTTTCCCCGGGACAGGATATGGCTACACCTTC. It codes for CASSSPFPGTGYGYTF.

The J gene is TRBJ2-7, the V gene TRBV5-1; possible D gene TRBD1, 5 bases. The CDR3 spans 16 residues. Trimming took 0 bases from V and 0 from J, leaving 13 bases between them. Germline lookup yields CDR1 SGHRS and CDR2 YFSETQ. The CDR3 here is CASSLAIDSRSYEQYF. CDR3 nucleotide sequence: TGCGCCAGCAGCTTGGCCATAGACAGCCGCTCCTACGAGCAGTACTTC. The whole variable domain, filled in from reference TRBV5-1 and TRBJ2-7, reads KAGVTQTPRYLIKTRGQQVTLSCSPISGHRSVSWYQQTPGQGLQFLFEYFSETQRNKGNFPGRFSGRQFSNSRSEMNVSTLELGDSALYLCASSLAIDSRSYEQYFGPGTRLTVT.

V is TRBV6-6 and J is TRBJ1-5; the match to TRBD1 covers 9 bases. Trimming removed 5 bases from V and 0 bases from J; junction bases left unmatched: 5. This CDR3 region has 16 residues. The germline gives CDR1 MNHNY, CDR2 SVGAGI (reference sequence). The CDR3 sequence is CASSPGGQGSNQPQHF. CDR3 in DNA: TGTGCCAGCAGTCCTGGGGGACAGGGTAGCAATCAGCCCCAGCATTTT.

The rearrangement uses TRBV6-1 and TRBJ1-3; 11 bases align to TRBD1. V was clipped by 4 bases and J by 0 bases; unmatched bases: 5. Germline V gene lookup returns CDR1 MNHNS and CDR2 SASEGT. CDR3 length equals 17 residues. DNA of the CDR3: TGTGCCAGCAGTGGGACAGGGGGCCCTAGCTCTGGAAACACCATATATTTT. Protein: CASSGTGGPSSGNTIYF.

This rearrangement joins TRBV7-9 to TRBJ2-3; TRBD1 is a possible D gene (6 bases). In germline, CDR1 is SEHNR, CDR2 FQNEAQ (reference sequence). Trimming removed 1 base at V and 3 bases at J, with 14 bases between. The length of the CDR3 is 16 residues. This CDR3 reads CASSLDLEGVTDTQYF. CDR3 sequence (DNA): TGTGCCAGCAGCTTAGACCTAGAGGGGGTTACAGATACGCAGTATTTT. The variable domain in full, completed from reference TRBV7-9 and TRBJ2-3, reads DTGVSQNPRHKITKRGQNVTFRCDPISEHNRLYWYRQTLGQGPEFLTYFQNEAQLEKSRLLSDRFSAERPKGSFSTLEIQRTEQGDSAMYLCASSLDLEGVTDTQYFGPGTRLTVL.

V is TRBV19 and J is TRBJ2-7; TRBD2 matches at 8 bases. Germline loops: CDR1 LNHDA, CDR2 SQIVND (reference sequence). V was clipped by 5 bases and J by 2 bases; unmatched bases: 8. The CDR3 has 15 amino acids. CDR3 coding DNA: TGTGCCAGTAGTCTTAAAGCGGGAGAGGCCTACGAGCAGTACTTC. It encodes CASSLKAGEAYEQYF. Combining the CDR3 with reference TRBV19 and TRBJ2-7 gives the whole variable domain DGGITQSPKYLFRKEGQNVTLSCEQNLNHDAMYWYRQDPGQGLRLIYYSQIVNDFQKGDIAEGYSVSREKKESFPLTVTSAQKNPTAFYLCASSLKAGEAYEQYFGPGTRLTVT.

The chain recombines TRBV7-2 with TRBJ1-2; D gene uncertain. Looked up from germline, CDR1 is SGHTA and CDR2 is FQGNSA. This CDR3 spans 14 amino acids. Trimming stripped 3 bases from V and 1 base from J, with 9 bases between. CDR3 sequence reads: CASSFNGLNYGYTF. The CDR3 DNA sequence: TGTGCCAGCAGCTTCAATGGGCTTAACTATGGCTACACCTTC. Full variable domain (remainder filled in from reference TRBV7-2 and TRBJ1-2): GAGVSQSPSNKVTEKGKDVELRCDPISGHTALYWYRQSLGQGLEFLIYFQGNSAPDKSGLPSDRFSAERTGGSVSTLTIQRTQQEDSAVYLCASSFNGLNYGYTFGSGTRLTVV.

V gene TRBV27 combines with J gene TRBJ1-2; TRBD1 matches at 9 bases. This CDR3 has 18 residues. Germline CDR1 and CDR2: MNHEY and SMNVEV (reference sequence). The V gene end was trimmed by 5 bases and the J gene end by 0 bases; junction bases not matched to a gene: 13. In nucleotides, the CDR3 is TGTGCCAGCAGTCTACTTCCGGGACAGGGTAGTACTAACTATGGCTACACCTTC. Translation: CASSLLPGQGSTNYGYTF.

This clone appeared a few times. The rearrangement links TRBV19 to TRBJ1-2, with unresolved D. The ends were cut back, 1 base at V and 0 bases at J, with 6 bases in the middle. The length of the CDR3 is 14 residues. Germline V gives CDR1 LNHDA, CDR2 SQIVND (reference sequence). The CDR3 bases are TGTGCCAGTAGTATAGCCGGGTCTAACTATGGCTACACCTTC. Its translation is CASSIAGSNYGYTF.

This clone was recorded a few times. The chain recombines TRBV4-1 with TRBJ1-4; D unresolved. CDR1 is MGHRA, CDR2 YSYEKL, per germline. Trimming removed 0 bases at V and 8 bases at J, with 19 bases between. This CDR3 region has 17 residues. CDR3 amino acids: CASSQDPPASVGEKLFF. CDR3 DNA: TGCGCCAGCAGCCAAGATCCGCCGGCCTCGGTCGGGGAAAAACTGTTTTTT.

This clone was seen a single time. V usage is TRBV29-1 and J usage is TRBJ2-6; a possible D gene is TRBD2 (7 bases). The CDR3 is 18 residues long. V shed 3 bases and J shed 0 bases, with 18 bases lying between them. In germline, CDR1 is SQVTM, CDR2 ANQGSEA. In nucleotides, the CDR3 is TGCAGCGTTGACGGGGGGCAGGGGACGGCCTCTGGGGCCAACGTCCTGACTTTC. It specifies CSVDGGQGTASGANVLTF.

V is TRBV29-1 and J is TRBJ2-1; D might be TRBD1 (5 bases). This CDR3 has 14 amino acids. Trimming took 3 bases from V and 4 from J, leaving 13 bases between them. Germline CDR1 and CDR2: SQVTM and ANQGSEA. CDR3 residues: CSVDVGAAYNEQFF. CDR3 DNA sequence: TGCAGCGTTGACGTAGGGGCCGCGTACAATGAGCAGTTCTTC.

This clone was observed at least ten times. The chain carries TRBV9 and TRBJ2-7; TRBD1 matches at 8 bases. V lost 2 bases to trimming and J lost 5 bases; unmatched junction nucleotides: 12. The V gene's germline CDR1 is SGDLS and CDR2 YYNGEE. This CDR3 is built from 16 residues. The CDR3 loop is CASSVGQGTLPDEQYF. Here the CDR3 DNA reads TGTGCCAGCAGCGTTGGACAGGGAACCCTCCCCGACGAGCAGTACTTC.